The TCR beta chain under discussion was sequenced for a study of identical twins (dated by TCRdb to 2016 to 2018). General notes on the study: The study deep-sequenced TCR alpha and beta repertoires from monozygotic twins, unrelated adults of various ages and cord blood to test whether fetal clonotypes persist. Replicate twin experiments were performed at different times using different library preparation protocols to rule out contamination.

All donors were healthy Caucasians. The twin cohort comprised three pairs of female monozygotic twins, all aged roughly 18 to 30 years. Peripheral blood mononuclear cells were used as the source from which RNA for TCR libraries was isolated. The CDR3, from cysteine to phenylalanine, totals 13 residues. Only the CDR3 portion is preserved as DNA: 39 bases, with reading frame beginning at the first base. Trimming at the junction amounts to 8 bases on V and 5 bases on J, and the germline ends lie 14 bases apart. The germline V gene (reference sequence) yields LNHNV for CDR1 and YYDKDF for CDR2. On this clonotype itself: Which antigen it targets is not known. Per-nucleotide qualities are absent, and no much larger clonotype sits a single base away.

Library construction relied on 5' RACE. Data came from an Illumina HiSeq 2000. A universal primer binding site was introduced by template switching, and a unique molecular identifier was present in the final cDNA, enabling accurate counting of TCR cDNA molecules. Specific primers in the conserved constant-segment region were used to synthesize first-strand cDNA for the TCR alpha and beta chains. To control for contamination, every cDNA library was double barcoded, receiving both a SMART-Mk sample barcode and Illumina barcodes. TruSeq adapter sequences along with Illumina sample barcodes were introduced in two successive PCR steps. Sequencing of the TCR alpha and beta cDNA libraries was done on the Illumina HiSeq platform using custom primers. The paper's processing steps were these. MiGEC was used to process raw reads and extract unique molecular identifiers, and MiXCR was used to find CDR3 positions. Recombination models were inferred per individual with the repgenHMM and IGoR tools using an EM algorithm. The tcR package in R was used for shared clonotype analysis, with sharing normalized by the product of cloneset sizes. To study raw recombination free of thymic and clonal selection effects, out-of-frame nonproductive sequences were analyzed. TCRdb's own reprocessing of the public reads used fastp at Q25 and MiXCR and kept productive beta chains. Rows are unified per CDR3 protein, each entry keeping the most common DNA and genes. TCRdb's processing, not the authors' own work, is the source of the V and J calls. The sample data list under 900,000 distinct CDR3 sequences, and roughly 20% of these were observed just once. The top ten clonotypes cover about an eighth of the sample.

Broad study findings and their caveats: Zero-insertion analyses could be partly confounded by invariant T cells such as MAIT and iNKT, though diverse VJ usage argued against such confounding for most clonotypes. Fewer insertions were carried by abundant cord blood beta clonotypes, a similar but weaker trend appeared in young adult naive repertoires, and no such trend appeared in memory repertoires. Out-of-frame TCR alpha sequences shared between twins showed an excess of low generation-probability sequences compared with coincidental sharing between unrelated individuals. In monozygotic twins, recombination models systematically underestimated out-of-frame TCR alpha sharing, but the models matched the sharing seen between unrelated individuals. Because the same donors could not be followed over many years, the conclusions depended on cross-sectional statistical analysis. Excess twin sharing in beta out-of-frame sequences was weaker because fewer shared sequences lowered the signal-to-noise ratio.

This same sample was also part of a study on T cells expressing NK-cell markers. Per the second study: TCR beta-chain repertoires were profiled in sorted CD3+CD56+NKG2C+, CD3+CD56+NKG2C- and CD3+CD56-NKG2C+ T-cell subsets from eight donors. Most of the eight sequenced donors were HCMV-seropositive and one was HCMV-seronegative. In several experiments an anti-gammadeltaTCR antibody was added to restrict sorting to alphabetaTCR-expressing T cells. For 6 or 7 donors, the dominant CD3+CD56+NKG2C+ clonotypes were among the top 10 CD8+ clonotypes and accounted for 1.0-7.0% of CD8+ T cells. Those dominant clonotypes were again the most abundant among CD3+CD56-NKG2C+ cells in a handful of donors, at about 28.3-65%. It remained unclear whether the expanded NKG2C-expressing T cell clones were specific for HCMV antigens. The study sequenced eight donors, all healthy volunteers chosen at random: three men and five women. A commercial ELISA kit detecting HCMV-specific IgG in serum was used to determine HCMV serostatus. For five or six donors, unsorted PBMC were also used to sequence bulk peripheral blood T-cell repertoires. MIGEC was used to demultiplex reads and group the reads by UMI, and MiTCR was used to assemble and quantify clonotypes. Only TCR cDNA sequences supported by at least two reads were kept to exclude erroneous sequences. The tcR package was used for downstream repertoire analysis, with clonotypes matched between fractions based on CDR3 nucleotide sequence plus V segment. VDJmatch was used to annotate antigen specificity against VDJdb, with one amino acid substitution in CDR3 permitted.

This receptor was taken from a woman aged 18-30 years in good health. The rearranged segments are TRBV15 and TRBJ2-3, with the D gene too uncertain to name. Sequenced material: PBMCs. The CDR3 protein sequence reads: CATLGQFRDTQYF. The DNA reads as follows: TGTGCCACCCTCGGGCAATTCAGAGATACGCAGTATTTT.